One T cell receptor (beta chain) is described in this entry. No antigen is known for it. This CDR3 is built from 15 residues. V shed 2 bases and J shed 2 bases, with 14 bases lying between them. Germline CDR1 reads GTSNPN; CDR2 reads SVGIG (reference sequence). This sample was included in a study of T cell responses to AZD1222 COVID-19 vaccine. Study observations and caveats: Regions 160-218 and 743-854 held dominance among vaccine-associated CD4 TCRs, which spanned spike.

Clones were sequenced by immunoSEQ multiplex PCR, and TCRdb holds only the in-frame ones, with some missing. This sample has roughly 100,000 clones; around 76% occur once, and the top ten carry less than 6%. This sequence originates from an adult in good health. The chain carries TRBV30 and TRBJ2-3; possible D gene TRBD2, 6 bases. This specimen was peripheral blood, taken on day 0 of AZD1222 vaccination. DNA for the CDR3: TGTGCCTGGAGTAGCTGGGCGGGGAACACAGATACGCAGTATTTT. Protein sequence: CAWSSWAGNTDTQYF.